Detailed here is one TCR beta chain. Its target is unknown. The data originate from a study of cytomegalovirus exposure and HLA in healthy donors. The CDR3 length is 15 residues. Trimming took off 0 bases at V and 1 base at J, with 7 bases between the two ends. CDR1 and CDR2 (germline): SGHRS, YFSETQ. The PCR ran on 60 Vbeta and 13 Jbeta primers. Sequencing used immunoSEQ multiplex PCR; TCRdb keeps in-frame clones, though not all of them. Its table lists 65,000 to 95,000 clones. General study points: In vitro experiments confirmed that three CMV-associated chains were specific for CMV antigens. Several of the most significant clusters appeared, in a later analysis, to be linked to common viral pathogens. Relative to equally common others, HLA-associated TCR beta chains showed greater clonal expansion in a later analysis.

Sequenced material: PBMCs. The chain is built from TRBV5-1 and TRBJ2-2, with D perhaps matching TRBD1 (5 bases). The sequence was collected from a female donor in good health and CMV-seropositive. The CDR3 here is CASSLVQGNTGELFF. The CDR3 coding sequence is TGCGCCAGCAGCTTGGTTCAGGGGAACACCGGGGAGCTGTTTTTT.